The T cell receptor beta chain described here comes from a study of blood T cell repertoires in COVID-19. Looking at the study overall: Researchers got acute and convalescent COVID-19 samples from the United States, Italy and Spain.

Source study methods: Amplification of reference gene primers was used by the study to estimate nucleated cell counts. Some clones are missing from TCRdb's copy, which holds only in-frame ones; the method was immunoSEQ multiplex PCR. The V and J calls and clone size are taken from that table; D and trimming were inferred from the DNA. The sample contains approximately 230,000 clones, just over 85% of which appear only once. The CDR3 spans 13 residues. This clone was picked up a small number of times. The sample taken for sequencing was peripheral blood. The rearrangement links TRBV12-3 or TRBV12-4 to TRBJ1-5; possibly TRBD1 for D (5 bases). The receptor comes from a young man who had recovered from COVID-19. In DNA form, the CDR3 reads TGTGCAGCGGGGCGCAATAGCAATCAGCCCCAGCATTTT. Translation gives CAAGRNSNQPQHF.